The rows below give T cell receptor beta chains drawn from one sample of a study of blood T cell repertoires in COVID-19. Only in-frame clones appear in the TCRdb table, and some are missing; sequencing was by immunoSEQ multiplex PCR. The repertoire holds more than 200,000 clones, with about 83% as singletons. The sequencing sample was made of peripheral blood. The receptor source for this set is a man aged 35-49 years with active or convalescent COVID-19. The CDR3 runs from the conserved cysteine through the conserved F or W. Fields, in order: CDR3 length, D gene, J gene, V gene, clone size, CDR3 protein, CDR3 DNA. The D gene is left open where the match is weak. Clone size is not always given. Where it is, it says once, few, many or a class for expanded clones.

length: 14
D: -
J: TRBJ2-5
V: TRBV7-2
size: -
CDR3: CASSLDLVWETQYF
DNA: TGTGCCAGCAGCTTAGACTTAGTGTGGGAGACCCAGTACTTC

length: 16
D: TRBD1
J: TRBJ2-7
V: TRBV11-1
size: -
CDR3: CASSFEDRVSSYEQYF
DNA: TGTGCCAGCAGCTTCGAAGACAGGGTGTCGTCCTACGAGCAGTACTTC

length: 13
D: -
J: TRBJ2-7
V: TRBV5-1
size: -
CDR3: CASKQGSTYEQYF
DNA: TGCGCCAGCAAACAGGGTTCAACCTACGAGCAGTACTTC

length: 14
D: TRBD1
J: TRBJ1-1
V: TRBV5-6
size: -
CDR3: CASSLTGANTEAFF
DNA: TGTGCCAGCAGCTTGACAGGGGCGAACACTGAAGCTTTCTTT

length: 15
D: -
J: TRBJ2-7
V: TRBV7-7
size: -
CDR3: CASSLGGCREYEQYF
DNA: TGTGCTAGCAGCTTAGGTGGTTGCAGGGAATACGAGCAGTACTTC

length: 14
D: TRBD1
J: TRBJ1-2
V: TRBV10-2
size: -
CDR3: CASMRGTGPYGYTF
DNA: TGCGCCAGCATGAGGGGGACAGGGCCCTATGGCTACACCTTC

length: 15
D: -
J: TRBJ1-1
V: TRBV25-1
size: few
CDR3: CASSELGAENTEAFF
DNA: TGTGCCAGCAGTGAATTAGGGGCGGAGAACACTGAAGCTTTCTTT

length: 15
D: TRBD1
J: TRBJ1-5
V: TRBV2
size: -
CDR3: CASSETGANNQPQHF
DNA: TGTGCCAGCAGCGAAACAGGGGCCAACAATCAGCCCCAGCATTTT

length: 15
D: -
J: TRBJ1-2
V: TRBV6-5
size: -
CDR3: CASSYSGQGDYGYTF
DNA: TGTGCCAGCAGTTACTCGGGTCAGGGTGACTATGGCTACACCTTC

length: 14
D: -
J: TRBJ1-1
V: TRBV6-6
size: few
CDR3: CASSYPGMNTEAFF
DNA: TGTGCCAGCAGTTACCCAGGCATGAACACTGAAGCTTTCTTT

length: 16
D: TRBD1
J: TRBJ1-6
V: TRBV7-2
size: -
CDR3: CASSLPGGEYNSPLHF
DNA: TGTGCCAGCAGCTTACCAGGGGGCGAATATAATTCACCCCTCCACTTT

length: 15
D: -
J: TRBJ2-1
V: TRBV27
size: many
CDR3: CASSLTQQGRNEQFF
DNA: TGTGCCAGCAGTTTAACCCAACAGGGCCGGAATGAGCAGTTCTTC

length: 13
D: -
J: TRBJ2-7
V: TRBV11-2
size: -
CDR3: CASSLGQGSEQYF
DNA: TGTGCCAGCAGCTTAGGTCAGGGAAGCGAGCAGTACTTC

length: 13
D: -
J: TRBJ1-2
V: TRBV11-3
size: -
CDR3: CASSDSTYYGYTF
DNA: TGTGCCAGCAGCGACAGCACTTACTATGGCTACACCTTC

length: 13
D: TRBD2
J: TRBJ2-1
V: TRBV24-1
size: -
CDR3: CATRASGLNEQFF
DNA: TGTGCCACCAGGGCTAGCGGGCTTAATGAGCAGTTCTTC

length: 14
D: -
J: TRBJ2-2
V: TRBV5-1
size: -
CDR3: CASSDGQNTGELFF
DNA: TGCGCCAGCAGCGACGGACAGAACACCGGGGAGCTGTTTTTT

length: 14
D: -
J: TRBJ1-2
V: TRBV10-3
size: -
CDR3: CAISEERGGRGYTF
DNA: TGTGCCATCAGTGAGGAAAGAGGGGGAAGGGGCTACACCTTC

length: 16
D: -
J: TRBJ2-5
V: TRBV5-1
size: -
CDR3: CASSLSSYGAGETQYF
DNA: TGCGCCAGCAGCTTGTCCTCCTATGGGGCCGGGGAGACCCAGTACTTC

length: 15
D: TRBD1
J: TRBJ1-2
V: TRBV7-2
size: -
CDR3: CASSPGQGARSGYTF
DNA: TGTGCCAGCAGCCCTGGACAGGGGGCCCGTTCCGGCTACACCTTC

length: 16
D: TRBD1
J: TRBJ1-2
V: TRBV19
size: -
CDR3: CASSIVGDRDGYGYTF
DNA: TGTGCCAGTAGTATAGTGGGGGACAGGGATGGCTATGGCTACACCTTC

length: 17
D: TRBD2
J: TRBJ2-1
V: TRBV10-3
size: once
CDR3: CAISESGGRSSYNEQFF
DNA: TGTGCCATCAGTGAGTCTGGCGGGAGAAGCTCCTACAATGAGCAGTTCTTC

length: 18
D: TRBD2
J: TRBJ2-3
V: TRBV11-2
size: -
CDR3: CASSSRDWVAGSTDTQYF
DNA: TGTGCCAGCAGCTCCCGGGACTGGGTAGCGGGAAGCACAGATACGCAGTATTTT

length: 13
D: -
J: TRBJ1-1
V: TRBV7-2
size: -
CDR3: CASSLAQGAEAFF
DNA: TGTGCCAGCAGCTTAGCACAAGGGGCTGAAGCTTTCTTT

length: 13
D: -
J: TRBJ1-2
V: TRBV14
size: few
CDR3: CASSLDGVYGYTF
DNA: TGTGCCAGCAGCTTAGACGGAGTCTATGGCTACACCTTC

length: 16
D: -
J: TRBJ2-7
V: TRBV11-3
size: -
CDR3: CASSLDLGAASYEQYF
DNA: TGTGCCAGCAGCTTAGATCTTGGGGCCGCGAGTTACGAGCAGTACTTC

length: 16
D: TRBD1
J: TRBJ1-4
V: TRBV6-2/TRBV6-3
size: -
CDR3: CASSDSGTGGEEKLFF
DNA: TGTGCCAGCAGTGACTCCGGGACAGGGGGAGAAGAAAAACTGTTTTTT

length: 15
D: TRBD1
J: TRBJ1-5
V: TRBV6-6
size: -
CDR3: CASRPGTASNQPQHF
DNA: TGTGCCAGCAGACCCGGGACAGCTAGCAATCAGCCCCAGCATTTT

length: 13
D: TRBD1
J: TRBJ1-1
V: TRBV12-3/TRBV12-4
size: once
CDR3: CASIKRTGREAFF
DNA: TGTGCCAGCATCAAACGGACAGGGCGCGAAGCTTTCTTT

length: 14
D: -
J: TRBJ1-4
V: TRBV5-1
size: few
CDR3: CASSPGEVSEKLFF
DNA: TGCGCCAGCAGCCCTGGGGAGGTCAGTGAAAAACTGTTTTTT

length: 14
D: -
J: TRBJ1-1
V: TRBV3-1/TRBV3-2
size: once
CDR3: CASSQVQGNTEAFF
DNA: TGTGCCAGCAGCCAAGTACAGGGGAACACTGAAGCTTTCTTT

length: 13
D: -
J: TRBJ2-3
V: TRBV6-4
size: -
CDR3: CASSSEEADTQYF
DNA: TGTGCCAGCAGCTCAGAGGAGGCAGATACGCAGTATTTT

length: 15
D: -
J: TRBJ1-1
V: TRBV11-2
size: -
CDR3: CASSLGSGLNTEAFF
DNA: TGTGCCAGCAGCTTAGGCAGCGGTCTGAACACTGAAGCTTTCTTT

length: 16
D: TRBD2
J: TRBJ2-3
V: TRBV7-6
size: -
CDR3: CASSLAASGGLATQYF
DNA: TGTGCCAGCAGCTTAGCCGCTAGCGGGGGCCTCGCTACGCAGTATTTT

length: 14
D: -
J: TRBJ1-2
V: TRBV7-2
size: once
CDR3: CASSLDYRTIGYTF
DNA: TGTGCCAGCAGCTTAGATTACAGGACGATCGGCTACACCTTC

length: 13
D: -
J: TRBJ1-2
V: TRBV19
size: -
CDR3: CASSIHGGNGYTF
DNA: TGTGCCAGTAGTATCCACGGGGGGAATGGCTACACCTTC

length: 13
D: -
J: TRBJ2-7
V: TRBV4-1
size: -
CDR3: CASSEANSYEQYF
DNA: TGCGCCAGCAGCGAAGCTAACTCCTACGAGCAGTACTTC

length: 15
D: TRBD1
J: TRBJ1-6
V: TRBV11-3
size: -
CDR3: CASSLGQGYNSPLHF
DNA: TGTGCCAGCAGCTTGGGACAGGGCTATAATTCACCCCTCCACTTT

length: 13
D: TRBD1
J: TRBJ1-1
V: TRBV19
size: -
CDR3: CASSTDRGTEAFF
DNA: TGTGCCAGTAGTACGGACAGGGGGACAGAAGCTTTCTTT

length: 14
D: TRBD2
J: TRBJ2-5
V: TRBV5-4
size: -
CDR3: CASSLKTSGETQYF
DNA: TGTGCCAGCAGCTTAAAAACTAGCGGAGAGACCCAGTACTTC

length: 12
D: -
J: TRBJ2-5
V: TRBV5-6
size: -
CDR3: CASRPGVGTQYF
DNA: TGTGCCAGCAGGCCGGGGGTAGGGACCCAGTACTTC

length: 15
D: TRBD2
J: TRBJ2-7
V: TRBV11-2
size: -
CDR3: CASSSRGGRGYEQYF
DNA: TGTGCCAGCAGCTCCCGGGGGGGGCGCGGGTACGAGCAGTACTTC

length: 15
D: TRBD2
J: TRBJ2-1
V: TRBV7-6
size: once
CDR3: CASSLGSGRGNEQFF
DNA: TGTGCCAGCAGCTTAGGTAGCGGGAGGGGCAATGAGCAGTTCTTC

length: 13
D: -
J: TRBJ1-2
V: TRBV2
size: -
CDR3: CASNAAEGSSYTF
DNA: TGTGCCAGCAACGCCGCCGAGGGATCTAGCTACACCTTC

length: 13
D: TRBD1
J: TRBJ1-2
V: TRBV20-1
size: -
CDR3: CSASERGLRGYTF
DNA: TGCAGTGCTAGTGAAAGGGGGCTAAGGGGCTACACCTTC

length: 15
D: TRBD2
J: TRBJ2-7
V: TRBV5-6
size: -
CDR3: CASSSGTSGTYEQYF
DNA: TGTGCCAGCAGCTCCGGGACTAGCGGTACCTACGAGCAGTACTTC

length: 14
D: -
J: TRBJ2-1
V: TRBV2
size: -
CDR3: CASSEGAGSNEQFF
DNA: TGTGCCAGCAGTGAAGGGGCGGGATCTAATGAGCAGTTCTTC

length: 14
D: -
J: TRBJ2-2
V: TRBV6-5
size: many
CDR3: CASSTYFETGELFF
DNA: TGTGCCAGCAGTACCTACTTTGAGACCGGGGAGCTGTTTTTT

length: 13
D: -
J: TRBJ2-2
V: TRBV12-3/TRBV12-4
size: -
CDR3: CASTPTGFGELFF
DNA: TGTGCCAGCACCCCTACAGGGTTCGGGGAGCTGTTTTTT

length: 15
D: -
J: TRBJ2-7
V: TRBV2
size: -
CDR3: CASSVDQGGPYEQYF
DNA: TGTGCCAGCAGTGTCGACCAGGGGGGACCCTACGAGCAGTACTTC

length: 12
D: TRBD1
J: TRBJ1-2
V: TRBV9
size: -
CDR3: CASSPQGVGYTF
DNA: TGTGCCAGCAGCCCCCAGGGGGTTGGCTACACCTTC

length: 13
D: -
J: TRBJ1-1
V: TRBV19
size: -
CDR3: CASSRGHGTEAFF
DNA: TGTGCCAGTAGTAGAGGACACGGCACTGAAGCTTTCTTT

length: 16
D: TRBD2
J: TRBJ2-5
V: TRBV11-2
size: -
CDR3: CASSSGSGGVQETQYF
DNA: TGTGCCAGCAGCTCCGGTAGCGGGGGGGTCCAAGAGACCCAGTACTTC

length: 13
D: -
J: TRBJ1-2
V: TRBV19
size: -
CDR3: CASRPELTGGYTF
DNA: TGTGCCAGTAGGCCAGAGCTCACGGGTGGCTACACCTTC

length: 15
D: TRBD1
J: TRBJ1-2
V: TRBV10-3
size: -
CDR3: CAISYRTGTNYGYTF
DNA: TGTGCCATCAGTTACAGGACAGGGACTAACTATGGCTACACCTTC

length: 14
D: -
J: TRBJ2-3
V: TRBV4-3
size: -
CDR3: CASSQARGGDTQYF
DNA: TGCGCCAGCAGCCAAGCCAGGGGTGGGGATACGCAGTATTTT